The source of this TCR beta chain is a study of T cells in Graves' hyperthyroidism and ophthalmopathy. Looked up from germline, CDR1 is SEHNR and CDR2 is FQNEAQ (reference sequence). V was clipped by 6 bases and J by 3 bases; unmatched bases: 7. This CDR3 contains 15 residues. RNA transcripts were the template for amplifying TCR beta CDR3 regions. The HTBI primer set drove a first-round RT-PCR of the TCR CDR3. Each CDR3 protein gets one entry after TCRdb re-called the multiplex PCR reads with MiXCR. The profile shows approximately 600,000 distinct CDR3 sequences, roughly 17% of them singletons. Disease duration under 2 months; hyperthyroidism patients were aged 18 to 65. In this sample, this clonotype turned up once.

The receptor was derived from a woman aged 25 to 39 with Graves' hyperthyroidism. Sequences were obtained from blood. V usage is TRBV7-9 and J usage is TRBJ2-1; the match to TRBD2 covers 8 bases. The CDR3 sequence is CASRRLANIYNEQFF. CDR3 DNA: TGTGCCAGCAGACGACTAGCGAATATCTACAATGAGCAGTTCTTC.